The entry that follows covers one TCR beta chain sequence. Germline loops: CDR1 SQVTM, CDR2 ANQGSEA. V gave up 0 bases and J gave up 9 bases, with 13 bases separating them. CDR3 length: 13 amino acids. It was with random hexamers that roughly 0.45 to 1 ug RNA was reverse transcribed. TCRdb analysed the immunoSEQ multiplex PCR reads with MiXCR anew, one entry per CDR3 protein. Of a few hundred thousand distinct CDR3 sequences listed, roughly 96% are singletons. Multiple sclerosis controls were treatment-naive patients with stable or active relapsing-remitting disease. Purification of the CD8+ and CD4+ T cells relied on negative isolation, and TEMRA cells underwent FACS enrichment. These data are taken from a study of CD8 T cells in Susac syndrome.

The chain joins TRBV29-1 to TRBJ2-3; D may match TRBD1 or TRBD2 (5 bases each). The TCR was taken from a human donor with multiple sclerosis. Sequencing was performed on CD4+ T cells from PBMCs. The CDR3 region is CSVEDSRGDTQYF. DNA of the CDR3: TGCAGCGTTGAAGATAGTCGAGGGGACACGCAGTATTTT.